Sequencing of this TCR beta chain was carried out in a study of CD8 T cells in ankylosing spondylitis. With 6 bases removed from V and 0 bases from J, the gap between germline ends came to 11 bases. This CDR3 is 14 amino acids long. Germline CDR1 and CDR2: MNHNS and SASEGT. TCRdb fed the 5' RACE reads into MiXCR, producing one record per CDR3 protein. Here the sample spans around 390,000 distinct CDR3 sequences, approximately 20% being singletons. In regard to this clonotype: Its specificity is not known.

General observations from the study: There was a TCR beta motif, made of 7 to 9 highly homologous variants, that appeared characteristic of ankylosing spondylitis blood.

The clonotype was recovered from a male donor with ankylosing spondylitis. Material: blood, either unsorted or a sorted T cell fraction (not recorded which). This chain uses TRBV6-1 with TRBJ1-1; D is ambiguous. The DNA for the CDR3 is TGTGCCAGCAGCAGATCCTTCATGAACACTGAAGCTTTCTTT. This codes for CASSRSFMNTEAFF.